This paragraph covers one T cell receptor beta chain sequence. Its target is unknown. This sequence is one base from a far larger clone and is likely a read error. Bone marrow was sampled from every patient at the time of active disease. The library was built from roughly 400 ng RNA with molecular barcoded adaptors for alpha/delta and beta/gamma chains. One entry per CDR3 protein results from TCRdb running MiXCR on the reads. The table shows some 41,000 distinct CDR3 sequences, with roughly 12% occurring only once. This record comes from a study of read filtering for tumor transcriptome and immune sequencing. Study background: IR-seq gave about 3.5 to 10.27 million TCR reads per sample; RNA-seq gave about 75 to 1,300.

Study outcomes and limitations: RNA-seq captured clonotypes less deeply and reliably than IR-seq.

The TCR was taken from a donor at least 40 years old with multiple myeloma. Sequenced sample: a population of CD138-negative cells sorted from bone marrow.

CDR3 protein: CASSSGGAYNEQLF. CDR3 nucleotides: TGTGCCAGCAGCTCAGGGGGGGCCTACAATGAGCAGCTCTTC. The V and J genes are TRBV7-2 and TRBJ2-1; D possibly uses TRBD1 or TRBD2 (7 bases each). The CDR3 has 14 residues. CDR1 SGHTA and CDR2 FQGNSA come from the germline V gene. The full variable domain, rest sourced from reference TRBV7-2 and TRBJ2-1, is GAGVSQSPSNKVTEKGKDVELRCDPISGHTALYWYRQSLGQGLEFLIYFQGNSAPDKSGLPSDRFSAERTGGSVSTLTIQRTQQEDSAVYLCASSSGGAYNEQLFGPGTRLTVL.